The 26 T cell receptor beta chains below were found in one sample sequenced in a study of shared clonotypes between healthy human individuals (TCRdb year 2020). The protocol used for the library was the immunoSEQ multiplex PCR assay. This immuneACCESS table, as held by TCRdb, lists in-frame sequences with V and J called but not all clones. Of the missing ones, under half trace to an unresolved V gene in checked studies; the others have no known cause. Across this sample there are millions of clones, with roughly 94% seen only once. Jointly, the top ten make up roughly 1% of the sample. CD8 naive samples consisted of CD45RO-negative cells that were positively selected for CCR7, yielding a CD45RA+CCR7+ population without TemRA cells. Sequencing used naive CD8+ T cells sorted from blood. The sample's cell subset or site label is to be understood as: CD45RA+CCR7+. The source is a man between 18 and 35 years old in good health.

V and J are TRBV28 and TRBJ1-1, with 9 bases that match TRBD1. The germline V gene has CDR1 MDHEN and CDR2 SYDVKM. CDR3 length: 16 residues. Trimming at V came to 4 bases and at J to 0 bases, leaving 6 bases not matched to a gene. The CDR3 DNA sequence: TGTGCCAGCAGTTATGGGACAGGGACCATGAACACTGAAGCTTTCTTT. Residues: CASSYGTGTMNTEAFF.

V is TRBV13 and J is TRBJ1-4; D perhaps matches TRBD1 (5 bases). The germline gives CDR1 PRHDT, CDR2 FYEKMQ (reference sequence). Trimming cost V 2 bases and J 7 bases, with 14 bases left between them. The CDR3 sequence is 15 residues long. CDR3 loop: CASSLKVGLGEKLFF. Here the CDR3 DNA reads TGTGCCAGCAGCTTAAAGGTGGGGCTGGGTGAAAAACTGTTTTTT.

V gene TRBV6-1 combines with J gene TRBJ2-3, with 7 bases matching TRBD2. Germline-derived CDR1 and CDR2 are MNHNS and SASEGT. The length of the CDR3 is 15 residues. With V trimmed by 6 bases and J by 5 bases, 11 bases remained unmatched. CDR3 nucleotide sequence: TGTGCCAGCAGCGAGTGGGGGGGGAGAGGAGATACGCAGTATTTT. Translating it yields CASSEWGGRGDTQYF.

The chain uses TRBV6-6 and TRBJ2-7; D possibly corresponds to TRBD1 (6 bases). CDR1 MNHNY and CDR2 SVGAGI come from the germline V gene (reference sequence). The CDR3 is 13 amino acids. V lost 9 bases, J lost 4 bases, and 16 bases lay in between. The CDR3 sequence is CASTPGQAYEQYF. The CDR3 region has the DNA TGTGCCAGTACCCCGGGACAAGCTTACGAGCAGTACTTC.

The chain has TRBV7-9 and TRBJ1-1; D ambiguous. This CDR3 comprises 12 residues. Germline assignment: CDR1 SEHNR and CDR2 FQNEAQ (reference sequence). V lost 1 base, J lost 7 bases, and 7 bases lay in between. DNA of the CDR3: TGTGCCAGCAGCTTAGGCACCAATGAAGCTTTCTTT. Its translation: CASSLGTNEAFF. Supplemented by reference TRBV7-9 and TRBJ1-1, the full variable domain reads DTGVSQNPRHKITKRGQNVTFRCDPISEHNRLYWYRQTLGQGPEFLTYFQNEAQLEKSRLLSDRFSAERPKGSFSTLEIQRTEQGDSAMYLCASSLGTNEAFFGQGTRLTVV.

V usage is TRBV13 and J usage is TRBJ2-6; a possible D gene is TRBD2 (5 bases). V gave up 8 bases and J gave up 0 bases, with 29 bases separating them. The CDR3 is made up of 21 amino acids. Looked up from germline, CDR1 is PRHDT and CDR2 is FYEKMQ (reference sequence). CDR3 sequence (DNA): TGTGCCAGCCTAGAGCAGACCCAAAGCGGCGGTACTAGCTCTGGGGCCAACGTCCTGACTTTC. It specifies CASLEQTQSGGTSSGANVLTF.

J is TRBJ2-7 and V is TRBV19; TRBD1 matches at 8 bases. V was pared by 5 bases and J by 4 bases, with 10 bases of the junction left unmatched. CDR1 is LNHDA and CDR2 is SQIVND in the germline V gene (reference sequence). The CDR3 length is 15 residues. The DNA of the CDR3 is TGTGCCAGTAGTGCCTGGACAGGGAAATTATACGAGCAGTACTTC. Residues: CASSAWTGKLYEQYF.

Remarks on this clone: This sample also contains other DNA sequences that code for the same CDR3. V and J are TRBV28 and TRBJ1-5; weak D call: TRBD1 (5 bases). V was cut by 2 bases and J by 7 bases, with 12 bases left in between. Looked up from germline, CDR1 is MDHEN and CDR2 is SYDVKM. The CDR3 runs 14 residues. The CDR3 loop reads CASSLGQGNQPQHF. CDR3 sequence (DNA): TGTGCCAGCAGTTTAGGGCAGGGTAACCAGCCCCAGCATTTT.

The rearrangement joins TRBV6-1 to TRBJ2-5, with TRBD1 matching 10 bases. The CDR3 runs to 15 residues. Trimming took 2 bases from V and 5 from J; bases not matched to a gene: 5. The germline V gene encodes CDR1 MNHNS and CDR2 SASEGT. CDR3 sequence (DNA): TGTGCCAGCAGTGAACCGGGGACAGGGGTGGAGACCCAGTACTTC. Its translation: CASSEPGTGVETQYF.

This sequence joins TRBV27 and TRBJ2-6; a weak D match, TRBD1 (6 bases). Trimming took 6 bases from V and 0 from J, leaving 12 bases between them. Per the germline V gene, CDR1 is MNHEY and CDR2 is SMNVEV (reference sequence). The CDR3 runs to 16 residues. CDR3 loop: CASRADSFSGANVLTF. The CDR3 DNA follows: TGTGCCAGCAGAGCGGACAGTTTCTCTGGGGCCAACGTCCTGACTTTC.

The chain employs TRBV9 and TRBJ2-3, with 9 bases that match TRBD2. The CDR3 extends over 19 amino acids. With 4 bases clipped from V and 5 bases from J, the junction kept 20 bases outside the gene matches. From germline, CDR1 is SGDLS and CDR2 YYNGEE. CDR3 sequence: CASSPSGLAGYDSGDTQYF. CDR3 nucleotide sequence: TGTGCCAGCAGCCCGAGTGGGCTAGCGGGATACGATTCTGGAGATACGCAGTATTTT.

The rearrangement uses TRBV7-2 and TRBJ1-5; 8 nucleotides align to TRBD1. The V gene end was trimmed by 5 bases and the J gene end by 6 bases; junction bases not matched to a gene: 6. Germline V lookup: CDR1 SGHTA, CDR2 FQGNSA. The CDR3 sequence is 14 residues long. CDR3 bases: TGTGCCAGCAGCGAACCGACAGGGGTTCAGCCCCAGCATTTT. Translation: CASSEPTGVQPQHF.

The chain links TRBV5-6 to TRBJ2-7; D not certain. This CDR3 has 12 amino acids. The germline V gene has CDR1 SGHDT and CDR2 YYEEEE. V lost 3 bases, J lost 4 bases, and 8 bases lay in between. CDR3 DNA: TGTGCCAGCAGCTCCGGATTTTACGAGCAGTACTTC. This codes for CASSSGFYEQYF.

The chain uses TRBV27 and TRBJ2-2, with D perhaps TRBD1 or TRBD2 (5 bases each). The CDR3 loop spans 15 amino acids. CDR1 and CDR2 (germline): MNHEY, SMNVEV (reference sequence). Trimming stripped 5 bases from V and 0 bases from J, with 10 bases between. The CDR3 DNA is TGTGCCAGCAGTCGGGACGGTCCGAACACCGGGGAGCTGTTTTTT. Translation: CASSRDGPNTGELFF.

The chain employs TRBV19 and TRBJ1-2; 7 bases align to TRBD1. Looked up from germline, CDR1 is LNHDA and CDR2 is SQIVND (reference sequence). This CDR3 has 14 amino acids. The V and J ends lost 10 bases and 2 bases, in that order; junction bases with no gene match: 10. In DNA, the CDR3 is TGTGCCACCCTACCCACAGGGGCAAACTATGGCTACACCTTC. Residues: CATLPTGANYGYTF. Variable domain in full (rest from reference TRBV19 and TRBJ1-2): DGGITQSPKYLFRKEGQNVTLSCEQNLNHDAMYWYRQDPGQGLRLIYYSQIVNDFQKGDIAEGYSVSREKKESFPLTVTSAQKNPTAFYLCATLPTGANYGYTFGSGTRLTVV.

The CDR3 DNA reads as TGTGCCAGCAGCCCGGGGACAGGGAACTCCTACGAGCAGTACTTC. Translated, it gives CASSPGTGNSYEQYF. The V call is TRBV7-6, the J call TRBJ2-7, with 9 nucleotides matching TRBD1. J gave up 0 bases and V 5 bases, and 5 bases lay outside the gene matches. In germline, CDR1 is SGHVS, CDR2 FNYEAQ. The CDR3 has 15 residues.

V gene TRBV10-2 combines with J gene TRBJ1-6, with TRBD1 matching over 8 bases. The CDR3 consists of 18 residues. V lost 5 bases, J lost 3 bases, and 12 bases stayed unmatched. Per germline, CDR1 WSHSY and CDR2 SAAADI. The CDR3 DNA follows: TGCGCCAGCAGTAAAACCCGGACAGGGTTCCGCTATAATTCACCCCTCCACTTT. Residues: CASSKTRTGFRYNSPLHF.

The chain is built from TRBV28 and TRBJ2-7; tentative D call: TRBD1 (6 bases). The CDR3 is 14 residues long. From germline, CDR1 is MDHEN and CDR2 SYDVKM. The ends were cut back, 6 bases at V and 1 base at J, with 13 bases in the middle. The chain's CDR3 is CASSGQLRSYEQYF. In DNA form, the CDR3 reads TGTGCCAGCAGCGGACAGCTGAGGTCCTACGAGCAGTACTTC.

The genes are TRBV4-1 and TRBJ2-5; no clear D. The CDR3 has 15 residues. Trimming took off 3 bases at V and 5 bases at J, with 16 bases between the two ends. Germline V gene data show CDR1 as MGHRA and CDR2 as YSYEKL. CDR3: CASSQGWADGETQYF. The CDR3 DNA is TGCGCCAGCAGCCAGGGCTGGGCCGACGGGGAGACCCAGTACTTC.

The rearrangement links TRBV27 to TRBJ1-1; TRBD1 agrees at 8 bases. The CDR3 contains 16 residues. Germline loops: CDR1 MNHEY, CDR2 SMNVEV (reference sequence). With 6 bases clipped from V and 5 bases from J, the junction kept 14 bases outside the gene matches. The CDR3 DNA sequence: TGTGCCAGCAGCCCCCCCTTGGACAGGGAGGATACTGAAGCTTTCTTT. This encodes CASSPPLDREDTEAFF.

In this sample, this clone turned up once. The chain uses TRBV27 and TRBJ2-1; 14 nucleotides match TRBD2. This CDR3 region has 16 residues. Germline V gene sequence: CDR1 MNHEY, CDR2 SMNVEV (reference sequence). The J segment lost 7 bases and the V segment lost 3 bases, leaving 5 bases of the junction unmatched. CDR3 in amino acids: CASSFPGLAGGNEQFF. CDR3 nucleotides: TGTGCCAGCAGTTTCCCAGGACTAGCGGGAGGTAATGAGCAGTTCTTC.

V usage is TRBV29-1 and J usage is TRBJ1-6, with D hard to call. Between the trimmed V and J ends, which lost 4 bases and 6 bases, there was a span of 13 bases. The CDR3 sequence is 14 residues long. Germline assignment: CDR1 SQVTM and CDR2 ANQGSEA. Here the CDR3 DNA reads TGCAGCGTTGGGTCAGCCGATCGTAATTCACCCCTCCACTTT. As protein: CSVGSADRNSPLHF.

This sequence joins TRBV7-9 and TRBJ2-5; D perhaps matches TRBD2 (5 bases). Trimming removed 1 base at V and 5 bases at J, with 17 bases between. The CDR3 is made up of 16 amino acids. In germline, CDR1 is SEHNR, CDR2 FQNEAQ (reference sequence). CDR3 protein: CASSLGLDYPNETQYF. DNA of the CDR3: TGTGCCAGCAGCTTAGGTCTCGACTACCCCAACGAGACCCAGTACTTC.

This sequence joins TRBV10-1 and TRBJ2-5; D is unclear. Trimming stripped 4 bases from V and 5 bases from J, with 17 bases between. The CDR3 sequence is 15 residues long. Germline V gives CDR1 WNHNN, CDR2 SYGVQD (reference sequence). CDR3 sequence: CASSASASFAETQYF. Here the CDR3 DNA reads TGCGCCAGCAGTGCCTCTGCCTCGTTCGCGGAGACCCAGTACTTC.

In the case of this clone: Other nucleotide sequences from this sample produce the same CDR3. The rearrangement joins TRBV6-1 to TRBJ1-5; D unclear. V dropped 3 bases and J dropped 7 bases, with 10 bases sitting between them. Germline V lookup: CDR1 MNHNS, CDR2 SASEGT. This CDR3 spans 13 amino acids. CDR3 in DNA: TGTGCCAGCAGTGACTGGGGTGGGCAGCCCCAGCATTTT. Translation gives CASSDWGGQPQHF.

The chain employs TRBV6-5 and TRBJ2-2; tentatively, D is TRBD2 (6 bases). The CDR3 runs 15 residues. The ends were cut back, 4 bases at V and 4 bases at J, with 13 bases in the middle. CDR1 is MNHEY and CDR2 is SVGAGI in the germline V gene. The CDR3 DNA reads as TGTGCCAGCAGTTTGAAACAGGAGGGCACCGGGGAGCTGTTTTTT. As protein: CASSLKQEGTGELFF.